Listed here is a single T cell receptor (beta chain). Its antigen is undetermined. The protocol was immunoSEQ multiplex PCR, while the TCRdb copy is restricted to in-frame clones and leaves out a portion. The data contain some 5,400 clones, over 90% of them seen just once; the ten biggest clones take up 25% to 40%. Trimming removed 3 bases from V and 4 bases from J; junction bases left unmatched: 3. Germline loops: CDR1 SQVTM, CDR2 ANQGSEA. The CDR3 is made up of 15 amino acids. The data belong to a study of STAT3 mutations in large granular lymphocyte leukemia. Study-level results: In T-cell large granular lymphocyte leukemia, about half of patients showed multiple immunodominant subclonotypes.

The sequenced material came from peripheral blood mononuclear cells. V usage is TRBV29-1 and J usage is TRBJ2-7; TRBD2 agrees at 16 bases. This receptor was obtained from a man in his 60s with T-cell large granular lymphocyte leukemia. Some clones in this sample may be carry-over from other donors' samples. CDR3 in amino acids: CSVEGLAGGQYEQYF. The CDR3 DNA reads as TGCAGCGTTGAGGGACTAGCGGGAGGGCAATACGAGCAGTACTTC.